What follows describes a single TCR beta chain. This entry comes from a study of blood T cell repertoires in COVID-19. Looking at the study overall: Sample material is recorded as cDNA or gDNA derived from T cells, B-cell-depleted T cells, or PBMCs.

Source study methods: Using reference gene primer amplification, nucleated cell counts were estimated. The method was immunoSEQ multiplex PCR; TCRdb's version includes in-frame clones alone and lacks a portion of them. Clone size and the V and J calls come from that table; the DNA yielded D and trimming. The sample holds about 150,000 clones; about four fifths are singletons and the top ten take approximately 9%. This CDR3 is built from 14 residues. Germline V CDR1 and CDR2: SGHRS, YFSETQ. The V segment lost 2 bases and the J segment 8 bases; nucleotides outside the gene matches: 7. Sequences were obtained from peripheral blood. This TCR derives from a man in his thirties or forties with COVID-19, enrolled during active disease. The chain employs TRBV5-1 and TRBJ1-2; TRBD1 agrees at 9 bases. The CDR3 loop is CASSFGDRAIGYTF. The CDR3, as DNA: TGCGCCAGCAGCTTTGGGGACAGGGCCATCGGCTACACCTTC.